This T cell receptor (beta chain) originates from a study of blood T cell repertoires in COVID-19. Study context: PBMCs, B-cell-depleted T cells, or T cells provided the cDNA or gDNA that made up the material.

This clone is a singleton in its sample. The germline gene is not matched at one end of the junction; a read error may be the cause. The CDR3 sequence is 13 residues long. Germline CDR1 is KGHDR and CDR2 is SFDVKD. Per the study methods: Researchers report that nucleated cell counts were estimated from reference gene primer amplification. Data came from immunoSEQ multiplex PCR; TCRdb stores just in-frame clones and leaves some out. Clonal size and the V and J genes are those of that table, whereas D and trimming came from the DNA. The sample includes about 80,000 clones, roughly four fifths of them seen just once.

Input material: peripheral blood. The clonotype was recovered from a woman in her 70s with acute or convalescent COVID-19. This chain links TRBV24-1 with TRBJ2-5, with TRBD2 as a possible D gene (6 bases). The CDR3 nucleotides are TGTGCCACCAGTGAGTCTGAAGGGACTCCCGTGGACTTC. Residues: CATSESEGTPVDF.